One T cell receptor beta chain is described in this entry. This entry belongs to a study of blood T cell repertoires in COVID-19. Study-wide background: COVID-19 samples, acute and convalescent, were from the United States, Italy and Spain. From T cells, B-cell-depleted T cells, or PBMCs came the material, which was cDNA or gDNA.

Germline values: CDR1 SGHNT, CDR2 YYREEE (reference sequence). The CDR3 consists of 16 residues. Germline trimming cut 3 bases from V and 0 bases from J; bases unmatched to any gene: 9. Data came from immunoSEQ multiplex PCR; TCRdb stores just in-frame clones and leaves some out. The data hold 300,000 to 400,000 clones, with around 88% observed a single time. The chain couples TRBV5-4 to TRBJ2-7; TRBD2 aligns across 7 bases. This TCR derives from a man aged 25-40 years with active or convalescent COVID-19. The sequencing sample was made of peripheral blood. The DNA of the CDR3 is TGTGCCAGCAGCTCTGGGCAGCGGGGCGTCTCCTACGAGCAGTACTTC. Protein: CASSSGQRGVSYEQYF.